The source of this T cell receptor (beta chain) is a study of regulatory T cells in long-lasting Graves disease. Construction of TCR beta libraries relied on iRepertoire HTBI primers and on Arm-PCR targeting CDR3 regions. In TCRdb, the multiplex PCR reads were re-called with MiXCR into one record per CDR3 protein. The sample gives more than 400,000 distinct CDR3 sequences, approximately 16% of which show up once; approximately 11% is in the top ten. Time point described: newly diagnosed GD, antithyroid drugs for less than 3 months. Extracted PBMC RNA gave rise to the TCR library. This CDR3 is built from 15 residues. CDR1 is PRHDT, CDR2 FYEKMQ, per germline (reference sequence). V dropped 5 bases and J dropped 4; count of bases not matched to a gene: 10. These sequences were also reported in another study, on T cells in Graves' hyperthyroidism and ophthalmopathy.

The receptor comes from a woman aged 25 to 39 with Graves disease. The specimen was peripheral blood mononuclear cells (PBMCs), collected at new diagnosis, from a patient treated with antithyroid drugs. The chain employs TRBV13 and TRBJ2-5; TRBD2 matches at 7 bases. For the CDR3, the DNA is TGTGCCAGCAGCCCTCCGGGGGGAATCGGAGAGACCCAGTACTTC. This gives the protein CASSPPGGIGETQYF.